In its sample, the clone carrying this TCR beta chain was seen many times. What it recognizes is unknown. CDR1 is SGHTA, CDR2 FQGNSA, per germline. This CDR3 region has 14 residues. Trimming pared 2 bases from V and 7 bases from J, leaving 9 bases between. TCRdb fed the reads into MiXCR, producing one record per CDR3 protein. The sample includes hundreds of thousands of distinct CDR3 sequences, under 20% of them seen just once. These data are taken from a study of T cell repertoires in cytomegalovirus infection. Study summary: CMV infection and matching HLA type were both indicated by public TCR beta signatures. Study-wide points: CMV carriers having the relevant HLA were flagged by cumulative public TCR beta family frequency. The ex vivo response was dominated by HLA-C-restricted CMV-specific TCR beta clonotypes.

The rearrangement joins TRBV7-2 to TRBJ1-6; a weak D match, TRBD1 (5 bases). The clonotype was recovered from a human donor in good health (CMV status not recorded). Some clones in this sample may be carry-over from other donors' samples. The sample consisted of PBMCs. This CDR3 reads CASSLMWGNSPLHF. CDR3 in DNA: TGTGCCAGCAGCTTAATGTGGGGGAATTCACCCCTCCACTTT.